A single sample is the source of the 22 T cell receptor beta chains below, sequenced in a study of T-cell reconstitution after alpha-beta-depleted transplantation in children. TCRbeta library preparation incorporated unique molecular identifiers. From the PCR reads, TCRdb called clonotypes with MiXCR, one entry per CDR3 protein. Of 200,000 to 250,000 distinct CDR3 sequences in the sample, 7.5% to 9.5% are singletons; the top ten hold 35% to 40%. This sample comprised PBMCs, mostly from graft donor cells, obtained 360 days after TCRalphabeta/CD19-depleted stem cell transplant. The origin of the receptors is a male patient aged 2 to 9 who had a stem cell transplant for acute myeloid leukemia, so the T cells may come from the graft donor.

This clonotype was seen more than once but under ten times. The chain couples TRBV28 to TRBJ2-3, with 12 bases identical to TRBD2. This CDR3 has 17 amino acids. J lost 2 bases, V lost 5 bases, and 8 bases had no gene match. Germline loops: CDR1 MDHEN, CDR2 SYDVKM. The CDR3 region is CASSHPGLAGFTDTQYF. For the CDR3, the DNA is TGTGCCAGCAGTCATCCGGGACTAGCGGGCTTCACAGATACGCAGTATTTT.

This clonotype occurred a few times. The rearrangement links TRBV7-9 to TRBJ1-5; D is uncertain. The CDR3 is 14 amino acids. The germline V and J ends were trimmed by 4 bases and 2 bases, with 9 bases remaining between them. Per the germline V gene, CDR1 is SEHNR and CDR2 is FQNEAQ (reference sequence). CDR3 sequence: CASSSTDGNQPQHF. CDR3 sequence (DNA): TGTGCCAGCAGCTCGACGGACGGCAATCAGCCCCAGCATTTT.

The sample holds a few counts of this clonotype. The chain couples TRBV12-3 or TRBV12-4 to TRBJ2-7, with 9 bases identical to TRBD1. The junction had 4 bases not matched to a gene; V was cut back by 6 bases and J by 7 bases. The CDR3 totals 12 residues. The CDR3 bases are TGTGCCAGCAGCCAGGGACAGGGTGAGCAGTACTTC. Translation: CASSQGQGEQYF.

This clonotype came up many times. The gene calls are TRBV12-3 or TRBV12-4 and TRBJ1-5; TRBD1 matches 8 bases. V trimming: 5 bases; J trimming: 3 bases; junction bases outside the gene matches: 6. This CDR3 region has 15 residues. CDR3 DNA: TGTGCCAGCAGTCTTTGGGACAGGCACAATCAGCCCCAGCATTTT. Protein: CASSLWDRHNQPQHF.

The V call is TRBV7-9, the J call TRBJ2-5; D uncertain. V was clipped by 5 bases and J by 3 bases, with 22 bases between them. Germline V lookup: CDR1 SEHNR, CDR2 FQNEAQ (reference sequence). There are 17 residues in the CDR3. The CDR3 DNA reads as TGTGCCAGCAGCCCTCCGGAGTACTCGTCTATTGAAGAGACCCAGTACTTC. Its translation is CASSPPEYSSIEETQYF.

The chain links TRBV5-1 to TRBJ2-7; TRBD2 might be the D (6 bases). Germline V gives CDR1 SGHRS, CDR2 YFSETQ. The V and J ends lost 4 bases and 2 bases respectively, with 13 bases between them. The CDR3 has 14 residues. The CDR3 region has the DNA TGCGCCAGCAGCATCGGGGGTGGCGCCTACGAGCAGTACTTC. Translated, it gives CASSIGGGAYEQYF.

The gene calls are TRBV5-1 and TRBJ2-7; D unresolved. The germline V gene has CDR1 SGHRS and CDR2 YFSETQ. The CDR3 spans 16 residues. Between the trimmed V and J ends, which lost 4 bases and 2 bases, there was a span of 19 bases. The CDR3 protein is CASSVAHGVRTYEQYF. Here the CDR3 DNA reads TGCGCCAGCAGCGTGGCTCATGGGGTCCGAACCTACGAGCAGTACTTC.

The J gene is TRBJ2-3, the V gene TRBV7-8; D is ambiguous. V was clipped by 3 bases and J by 3 bases, with 10 bases between them. From germline, CDR1 is SGHVS and CDR2 FQNEAQ. The CDR3 sequence is 14 residues long. The CDR3 DNA is TGTGCCAGCAGCTTCAGCCCTGGGACAGATACGCAGTATTTT. Encoded protein: CASSFSPGTDTQYF.

The chain uses TRBV5-1 and TRBJ2-6, with 10 bases fitting TRBD1. The CDR3 sequence is 16 residues long. CDR1 SGHRS and CDR2 YFSETQ come from the germline V gene. Germline trimming cut 4 bases from V and 3 bases from J; bases unmatched to any gene: 4. Written as DNA, the CDR3 is TGCGCCAGCAGCATTGGGACAGGGGTTGGGGCCAACGTCCTGACTTTC. This encodes CASSIGTGVGANVLTF.

In its sample, this clonotype was seen many times. The chain has TRBV29-1 and TRBJ2-2, with 11 bases identical to TRBD2. CDR3 length: 17 residues. Per the germline V gene, CDR1 is SQVTM and CDR2 is ANQGSEA. Trimming cost V 5 bases and J 0 bases; bases outside gene matches: 8. The CDR3 coding sequence is TGCAGCGTTAGACGAATAGCGGGAGGGACGAACACCGGGGAGCTGTTTTTT. Its protein is CSVRRIAGGTNTGELFF.

This clonotype has a handful of counts. CDR3 bases: TGTGCCAGCAGCCCCCCGCGTTGGGGCGCGGCAGATACGCAGTATTTT. Translated: CASSPPRWGAADTQYF. This chain links TRBV7-2 with TRBJ2-3, with a possible D match to TRBD1 (5 bases). This CDR3 has 16 amino acids. Trimming cost V 5 bases and J 4 bases, with 19 bases left between them. Per the germline V gene, CDR1 is SGHTA and CDR2 is FQGNSA. Drawing the rest from reference TRBV7-2 and TRBJ2-3, the complete variable domain is GAGVSQSPSNKVTEKGKDVELRCDPISGHTALYWYRQSLGQGLEFLIYFQGNSAPDKSGLPSDRFSAERTGGSVSTLTIQRTQQEDSAVYLCASSPPRWGAADTQYFGPGTRLTVL.

This clonotype occurred a few times. The DNA of the CDR3 is TGCAGCGTTGAAGAGGAGGGACATCCGAGGGGTACGCAGTATTTT. Translation gives CSVEEEGHPRGTQYF. The chain combines TRBV29-1 with TRBJ2-3; D could derive from TRBD1 or TRBD2 (6 bases each). This CDR3 comprises 15 residues. CDR1 SQVTM and CDR2 ANQGSEA come from the germline V gene. V was trimmed by 0 bases and J by 8 bases, leaving 18 bases between them.

The chain carries TRBV12-3 or TRBV12-4 and TRBJ1-2; D not resolved. The CDR3 spans 12 residues. The V gene lost 4 bases and the J gene lost 8 bases, with 11 bases spanning the gap. The CDR3 DNA reads as TGTGCCAGCAGTTCGGGCTTCGGGGGCTACACCTTC. Protein sequence: CASSSGFGGYTF.

A few counts support this clonotype. The chain couples TRBV12-3 or TRBV12-4 to TRBJ1-5; D is undetermined. V was cut by 0 bases and J by 9 bases, with 6 bases left in between. The CDR3 consists of 12 residues. The CDR3 nucleotides are TGTGCCAGCAGTTTAGCGCTTCCGCCCCAGCATTTT. Its translation is CASSLALPPQHF.

This clonotype was observed at least ten times. The rearrangement uses TRBV15 and TRBJ2-3; 7 bases are shared with TRBD2. The ends lost 0 bases at V and 4 bases at J; junction bases unmatched: 7. The CDR3 length is 16 residues. Germline CDR1 reads LNHNV; CDR2 reads YYDKDF (reference sequence). CDR3 protein: CATSREGWEGPDTQYF. In DNA, the CDR3 is TGTGCCACCAGCAGAGAAGGTTGGGAGGGGCCAGATACGCAGTATTTT. The entire variable domain, with the rest obtained from reference TRBV15 and TRBJ2-3, is as follows: DAMVIQNPRYQVTQFGKPVTLSCSQTLNHNVMYWYQQKSSQAPKLLFHYYDKDFNNEADTPDNFQSRRPNTSFCFLDIRSPGLGDTAMYLCATSREGWEGPDTQYFGPGTRLTVL.

This chain links TRBV4-1 with TRBJ2-1; 8 bases align to TRBD1. The J segment lost 8 bases and the V segment lost 0 bases, leaving 6 bases of the junction unmatched. CDR1 is MGHRA, CDR2 YSYEKL, per germline. The CDR3 covers 15 residues. CDR3 sequence reads: CASSQEWRQGYEQFF. The CDR3, as DNA: TGCGCCAGCAGCCAAGAATGGAGACAGGGGTATGAGCAGTTCTTC.

This clonotype showed up just a few times. This chain connects TRBV3-1 to TRBJ2-3; D unresolved. CDR1 LGHDT and CDR2 YNNKEL come from the germline V gene (reference sequence). Deletions cut 1 base from V and 4 bases from J, with 6 bases between. The CDR3 is 13 residues long. DNA for the CDR3: TGTGCCAGCAGCCAAGTCTCTGCAGATACGCAGTATTTT. It translates to CASSQVSADTQYF.

This clonotype was counted only a few times. The rearrangement uses TRBV25-1 and TRBJ2-5; 14 bases fit TRBD2. V dropped 1 base and J dropped 5; count of bases not matched to a gene: 9. CDR3 length equals 18 residues. Germline CDR1 and CDR2: MGHDK and SYGVNS. CDR3 sequence reads: CASSEWTGLAGESETQYF. The CDR3 DNA is TGTGCCAGCAGTGAATGGACGGGACTAGCGGGAGAAAGTGAGACCCAGTACTTC.

This clonotype has a count of ten or more. This chain connects TRBV25-1 to TRBJ2-3; D not resolved. V gave up 4 bases and J gave up 2 bases, with 13 bases separating them. Germline V gene lookup returns CDR1 MGHDK and CDR2 SYGVNS. The CDR3 runs to 15 residues. CDR3 sequence: CASSAGRPHTDTQYF. The DNA for the CDR3 is TGTGCCAGCAGTGCCGGAAGACCCCACACAGATACGCAGTATTTT.

This clonotype was recorded at least ten times. The genes are TRBV5-1 and TRBJ2-7; TRBD2 matches at 15 bases. The CDR3 loop spans 17 amino acids. After removal of 0 bases from V and 3 bases from J, the junction contained 4 bases not matched to a gene. Germline loops: CDR1 SGHRS, CDR2 YFSETQ. The CDR3 is CASSLGTSGRGGYEQYF. Here the CDR3 DNA reads TGCGCCAGCAGCTTGGGGACTAGCGGGAGGGGCGGCTACGAGCAGTACTTC.

The J gene is TRBJ1-2, the V gene TRBV6-1; D unclear. CDR3 size: 14 residues. The V and J ends lost 6 bases and 3 bases respectively, with 14 bases between them. Per the germline V gene, CDR1 is MNHNS and CDR2 is SASEGT. The DNA for the CDR3 is TGTGCCAGCAGCCCCTTCATGGGAGACTATGGCTACACCTTC. Protein product: CASSPFMGDYGYTF.

This clonotype was seen only a few times. The chain employs TRBV24-1 and TRBJ2-2; D may be TRBD1 or TRBD2 (5 bases each). From germline, CDR1 is KGHDR and CDR2 SFDVKD. The CDR3 spans 13 residues. V lost 9 bases and J 6 bases, leaving 13 bases between the germline ends. CDR3 DNA sequence: TGTGCCACCTCCGGGACCCCAGCCGGGGAGCTGTTTTTT. Translating gives CATSGTPAGELFF.